This TCR beta chain appears in the sequencing data of a study of T cell repertoires in cytomegalovirus infection (dated by TCRdb to between 2019 and 2020). About the full investigation: Recently identified HLA-C-restricted CMV epitopes, whose presentation resists viral immunomodulation, were targeted by peptide stimulations together with well-studied HLA-B-restricted epitopes. Because public TCR beta signatures pointed to carriage of CMV infection together with the matching HLA type, the HLA type of each donor mattered for the analysis.

Points the paper makes about the study in general: In both this cohort and an independent cohort of several hundred donors, the cumulative frequency of public TCR beta family members distinguished carriers of CMV infection plus the relevant HLA type. The ex vivo response was dominated by HLA-C-restricted CMV-specific TCR beta clonotypes, which also provided the single most frequent clonotype in two of eight donors.

The table lists this clonotype with a few counts. This receptor's antigen is unknown. No base-level quality is on record; no much larger clone is a single base apart. The instrument given in TCRdb is Illumina HiSeq 1500. TCRdb passed the public sequencing reads through fastp at Q25 and MiXCR, retaining productive beta sequences. Duplicate CDR3 protein sequences are folded into a single record with the most common DNA and genes. The sample table records more than 110,000 distinct CDR3 sequences; approximately 30% of these occur just once. The ten largest account for about 50% of the sample. In the paper's terms, the treatment or condition label means: in vitro stimulation with specific CMV peptide epitopes to enrich CMV-specific T cells. Sample: CD8+ T cells from cultured PBMCs, taken from culture after CMV antigen stimulation. This receptor was identified in a human donor in good health (CMV status not recorded). Some clones in this sample may be carry-over from other donors' samples.

The CDR3 reads CASSYPGQGGATNEKLFF. The base sequence is TGTGCCAGCAGTTACCCGGGACAGGGGGGAGCAACTAATGAAAAACTGTTTTTT. The sequence links TRBV6-6 to TRBJ1-4; TRBD1 fits 11 bases in the junction. Via the germline V gene (reference sequence), CDR1 is MNHNY and CDR2 SVGAGI. V and J are trimmed by 2 bases and 0 bases, and the gene matches miss 5 bases of the junction. Spanning cysteine to phenylalanine, the CDR3 consists of 18 amino acids. The read is trimmed to its CDR3 DNA, 54 bases read in frame from base 1.